This paragraph covers one TCR beta chain sequence. V gave up 3 bases and J gave up 4 bases, with 9 bases separating them. The CDR3 spans 13 residues. Germline V gene data show CDR1 as LNHDA and CDR2 as SQIVND (reference sequence). The sample is drawn from a study of blood T cell repertoires in COVID-19. In the study overall: From T cells, B-cell-depleted T cells, or PBMCs came the material, which was cDNA or gDNA.

Ages ranged from roughly 18 to 100 years, with residence in 24 US areas. Measured with immunoSEQ multiplex PCR; TCRdb has only the in-frame clones, and not every one. The sample has under 200,000 clones, roughly 90% seen once. J is TRBJ1-1 and V is TRBV19, with D unclear. The sequenced sample consisted of PBMCs or T cells enriched from blood (not recorded which). The sequence was collected from a woman between 45 and 65 years old who had recovered from COVID-19. The CDR3 DNA is TGTGCCAGTAGTATGTCGAGGATCACTGAAGCTTTCTTT. As protein: CASSMSRITEAFF.